The rows below give T cell receptor beta chains drawn from one sample of a study of cytomegalovirus exposure and HLA in healthy donors. The protocol was immunoSEQ multiplex PCR, while the TCRdb copy is restricted to in-frame clones and leaves out a portion. The sample has 180,000 or so clones, around 80% seen once. The sequencing sample was made of PBMCs. The source of these receptors is a man aged 35-49 years in good health and CMV-seronegative. The CDR3 runs from the conserved cysteine through the conserved F or W. Each record gives: V gene, D gene, clone size, J gene, CDR3 DNA, CDR3 protein. The D gene is left open where the match is weak. Where a row states a size, it is once, few, many or the class of an expanded clone; other rows omit it.

V: TRBV6-5; D: TRBD1; size: -; J: TRBJ2-3; DNA: TGTGCCAGCAGCAGACAGGGGCCAGATACGCAGTATTTT; CDR3: CASSRQGPDTQYF
V: TRBV4-2; D: -; size: -; J: TRBJ2-7; DNA: TGTGCCAGCAGCCAAGGTGGCTCCTCGATCTACGAGCAGTACTTC; CDR3: CASSQGGSSIYEQYF
V: TRBV7-9; D: TRBD1; size: -; J: TRBJ2-5; DNA: TGTGCCAGCAGCTTAGGGGCAGGGGGCAGAGGAGAGACCCAGTACTTC; CDR3: CASSLGAGGRGETQYF
V: TRBV7-3; D: TRBD2; size: -; J: TRBJ2-7; DNA: TGTGCCAGCAGCATCGGGACTAGCGGGAGTCCCCAGTACTTC; CDR3: CASSIGTSGSPQYF
V: TRBV5-1; D: -; size: -; J: TRBJ2-2; DNA: TGCGCCAGCAGCTTGGAGCCAACCGGGGAGCTGTTTTTT; CDR3: CASSLEPTGELFF
V: TRBV6-5; D: -; size: -; J: TRBJ1-5; DNA: TGTGCCAGCAGTTACTCCTTGACAACCGAAATTAGGCATTTT; CDR3: CASSYSLTTEIRHF
V: TRBV27; D: -; size: -; J: TRBJ2-7; DNA: TGTGCCAGCAGTTTATCGGGGAGCTACGAGCAGTACTTC; CDR3: CASSLSGSYEQYF
V: TRBV4-1; D: TRBD2; size: -; J: TRBJ2-7; DNA: TGCGCCAGCAGCCAAGAAAGTGGACTAGCGGGCAAATACGAGCAGTACTTC; CDR3: CASSQESGLAGKYEQYF
V: TRBV7-2; D: TRBD1; size: -; J: TRBJ1-1; DNA: TGTGCCAGCAGCTGGGGACAGGGGTACACTGAAGCTTTCTTT; CDR3: CASSWGQGYTEAFF
V: TRBV7-3; D: -; size: once; J: TRBJ1-2; DNA: TGTGCCAGCAGCTCCATAGGAAGGCGGGGGGGAGGGCTTAACTATGGCTACACCTTC; CDR3: CASSSIGRRGGGLNYGYTF
V: TRBV30; D: -; size: -; J: TRBJ2-5; DNA: TGTGCCTGGAGTGTAGTTCGCGGGATTCAAGAGACCCAGTACTTC; CDR3: CAWSVVRGIQETQYF
V: TRBV25-1; D: -; size: -; J: TRBJ1-1; DNA: TGTGCCAGCAGTGAAGCCAGGAACACTGAAGCTTTCTTT; CDR3: CASSEARNTEAFF
V: TRBV19; D: -; size: -; J: TRBJ1-2; DNA: TGTGCCAGTAGTATCCCTGGAGGTTACTATGGCTACACCTTC; CDR3: CASSIPGGYYGYTF
V: TRBV10-3; D: -; size: -; J: TRBJ2-3; DNA: TGTGCCATACGGAGGGGGGGGGACACAGATACGCAGTATTTT; CDR3: CAIRRGGDTDTQYF
V: TRBV7-9; D: TRBD1; size: -; J: TRBJ1-1; DNA: TGTGCCAGCACCATAATGACAGGGGGATGGACTGAAGCTTTCTTT; CDR3: CASTIMTGGWTEAFF
V: TRBV7-9; D: -; size: few; J: TRBJ2-5; DNA: TGTGCCAGCAGCTTAGGGACTCATACCCGGGAGACCCAGTACTTC; CDR3: CASSLGTHTRETQYF
V: TRBV4-1; D: TRBD2; size: -; J: TRBJ2-1; DNA: TGCGCCAGCAGCCAGGATCAAGCGGGGGGCCAGTGGAATGAGCAGTTCTTC; CDR3: CASSQDQAGGQWNEQFF
V: TRBV18; D: TRBD2; size: -; J: TRBJ2-1; DNA: TGTGCCAGCTCACCTGGCCTAGCGGGGGGAGTCAATGAGCAGTTCTTC; CDR3: CASSPGLAGGVNEQFF
V: TRBV4-1; D: -; size: -; J: TRBJ1-1; DNA: TGCGCCAGCAGCCGCGGACGGGGGAACACTGAAGCTTTCTTT; CDR3: CASSRGRGNTEAFF
V: TRBV29-1; D: TRBD1; size: -; J: TRBJ1-1; DNA: TGCAGCGTTGATATGGGACAGTGGGGTGAAGCTTTCTTT; CDR3: CSVDMGQWGEAFF
V: TRBV4-1; D: -; size: -; J: TRBJ2-1; DNA: TGCGCCAGCAGCCAAGCGGGAGGGGGGTCTCGGACAGGGGACTACAATGAGCAGTTCTTC; CDR3: CASSQAGGGSRTGDYNEQFF
V: TRBV7-3; D: TRBD2; size: -; J: TRBJ2-1; DNA: TGTGCCAGCAGCTCGGCGGGAGGGCGGGACAATGAGCAGTTCTTC; CDR3: CASSSAGGRDNEQFF
V: TRBV5-1; D: -; size: -; J: TRBJ1-2; DNA: TGCGCCAGCAGCTTTGACAGGCCACCTAACTATGGCTACACCTTC; CDR3: CASSFDRPPNYGYTF
V: TRBV6-5; D: -; size: few; J: TRBJ2-6; DNA: TGTGCCAGCAGTCGTTCTGGGGCCAACGTCCTGACTTTC; CDR3: CASSRSGANVLTF
V: TRBV7-3; D: -; size: -; J: TRBJ1-1; DNA: TGTGCCAGCAGCTTAAGGTCAGGGAACACTGAAGCTTTCTTT; CDR3: CASSLRSGNTEAFF
V: TRBV6-5; D: TRBD1; size: -; J: TRBJ1-2; DNA: TGTGCCAGCAGGCTGAACAGGGGGCGCGGAGATGGCTACACCTTC; CDR3: CASRLNRGRGDGYTF
V: TRBV28; D: TRBD1; size: -; J: TRBJ1-2; DNA: TGTGCCAGCAGTGGGGACAGGGGAAACTATGGCTACACCTTC; CDR3: CASSGDRGNYGYTF
V: TRBV7-9; D: -; size: few; J: TRBJ2-5; DNA: TGTGCCAGCACCAAACCGGGGGAGAAAGAGACCCAGTACTTC; CDR3: CASTKPGEKETQYF
V: TRBV2; D: -; size: -; J: TRBJ1-6; DNA: TGTGCCAGCGAGGAGAGCTCCTATAATTCACCCCTCCACTTT; CDR3: CASEESSYNSPLHF
V: TRBV21-1; D: -; size: -; J: TRBJ2-6; DNA: TGTGCCAGCAGCAAAGTGCGCGGGGCCAACGTCCTGACTTTC; CDR3: CASSKVRGANVLTF
V: TRBV5-1; D: TRBD2; size: -; J: TRBJ2-1; DNA: TGCGCCAGCAGCAGAGGGACTAGCGGGGTACACGAGCAGTTCTTC; CDR3: CASSRGTSGVHEQFF
V: TRBV15; D: TRBD1; size: -; J: TRBJ2-7; DNA: TGTGCCACCAGCAAATCCGGGACAGGGGGATACGAGCAGTACTTC; CDR3: CATSKSGTGGYEQYF
V: TRBV7-9; D: -; size: few; J: TRBJ2-5; DNA: TGTGCCAGCAGCTTAGGACAGACTCAAGAGACCCAGTACTTC; CDR3: CASSLGQTQETQYF
V: TRBV28; D: -; size: -; J: TRBJ1-5; DNA: TGTGCCAGCAGTCCCTCCCATCAGCCCCAGCATTTT; CDR3: CASSPSHQPQHF
V: TRBV4-3; D: -; size: -; J: TRBJ2-2; DNA: TGCGCCAGCAGCCAAGATGCCAGGGAAAACACCGGGGAGCTGTTTTTT; CDR3: CASSQDARENTGELFF
V: TRBV7-9; D: -; size: -; J: TRBJ1-1; DNA: TGTGCCAGCAGCTTTGTGAAGCGTCCGGGGTCCGAAGCTTTCTTT; CDR3: CASSFVKRPGSEAFF
V: TRBV29-1; D: TRBD2; size: -; J: TRBJ2-3; DNA: TGCAGCGTAGAGGGACTAGCGGGAGGAACAGATACGCAGTATTTT; CDR3: CSVEGLAGGTDTQYF
V: TRBV28; D: TRBD1; size: -; J: TRBJ1-5; DNA: TGTGCCAGCAGCTCGACAGGGGGCAATCAGCCCCAGCATTTT; CDR3: CASSSTGGNQPQHF
V: TRBV6-5; D: TRBD1; size: -; J: TRBJ2-1; DNA: TGTGCCAGCAGTGCACAGGGGGCGACACCCAGTGAGCAGTTCTTC; CDR3: CASSAQGATPSEQFF
V: TRBV9; D: TRBD1; size: few; J: TRBJ2-2; DNA: TGTGCCAGCAGCGTAGCTACAGGGGGACAGGGGGCGACCGGGGAGCTGTTTTTT; CDR3: CASSVATGGQGATGELFF
V: TRBV5-1; D: -; size: -; J: TRBJ1-4; DNA: TGCGCCAGCAGATCCGGAGGGACGGGAACAACTAATGAAAAACTGTTTTTT; CDR3: CASRSGGTGTTNEKLFF
V: TRBV4-3; D: -; size: -; J: TRBJ1-1; DNA: TGCGCCAGCAGCCAAGACGGACCAGGGGAGTCGGCTTTCTTT; CDR3: CASSQDGPGESAFF
V: TRBV28; D: -; size: -; J: TRBJ1-1; DNA: TGTGCCAGCAGTTTGACACGAAACACTGAAGCTTTCTTT; CDR3: CASSLTRNTEAFF
V: TRBV5-1; D: TRBD2; size: -; J: TRBJ2-3; DNA: TGCGCCAGCAGCTTACGCGGGAGGAGGTTCACAGATACGCAGTATTTT; CDR3: CASSLRGRRFTDTQYF
V: TRBV5-1; D: TRBD2; size: -; J: TRBJ2-4; DNA: TGCGCCAGCAGCTTGGGAGGACTAGCGGGAGCGGTCATTCAGTACTTC; CDR3: CASSLGGLAGAVIQYF
V: TRBV6-5; D: -; size: -; J: TRBJ2-5; DNA: TGTGCCAGCAGTTACCCTAAACAAGAGACCCAGTACTTC; CDR3: CASSYPKQETQYF
V: TRBV19; D: TRBD1; size: once; J: TRBJ1-5; DNA: TGTGCCAGTAAAGACAGGGCAGAACAGCCCCAGCATTTT; CDR3: CASKDRAEQPQHF
V: TRBV5-1; D: TRBD2; size: -; J: TRBJ2-2; DNA: TGCGCCAGCAGCCAAGGACTAGCGGGGGCCGACACCGGGGAGCTGTTTTTT; CDR3: CASSQGLAGADTGELFF